These 25 T cell receptor beta chains share one sample of origin, sequenced in a study of identical twins. In TCRdb, the 5' RACE reads were re-called with MiXCR into one record per CDR3 protein. The table shows 100,000 to 110,000 distinct CDR3 sequences, with about 6.1% occurring only once. The sequencing input was memory T cells sorted from blood. These receptors were obtained from a woman aged 50 to 60 in good health.

At least ten counts were recorded for this clonotype. This chain joins TRBV20-1 and TRBJ2-3; 9 nucleotides align to TRBD2. The J segment lost 3 bases and the V segment lost 3 bases, leaving 7 bases of the junction unmatched. This CDR3 has 15 amino acids. CDR1 and CDR2 (germline): DFQATT, SNEGSKA (reference sequence). The CDR3 spells CSASETSGLTDTQYF. The DNA for the CDR3 is TGCAGTGCTAGCGAGACTAGCGGATTAACAGATACGCAGTATTTT.

This clonotype has ten or more counts. This chain links TRBV12-3 or TRBV12-4 with TRBJ2-1; 14 bases line up with TRBD2. This CDR3 spans 15 amino acids. Losses at the gene ends were 5 bases for V and 3 bases for J; bases not matched to a gene: 0. CDR3: CASSGLAGGYNEQFF. CDR3 DNA sequence: TGTGCCAGCAGTGGACTAGCGGGAGGCTACAATGAGCAGTTCTTC.

This clonotype has at least ten counts. J is TRBJ2-7 and V is TRBV4-1; no clear D gene. The CDR3 contains 12 residues. Looked up from germline, CDR1 is MGHRA and CDR2 is YSYEKL. Trimming removed 0 bases at V and 3 bases at J, with 3 bases between. Here the CDR3 DNA reads TGCGCCAGCAGCCAAGACAGCTACGAGCAGTACTTC. This translates into CASSQDSYEQYF.

This clonotype came up many times. The V and J genes are TRBV20-1 and TRBJ2-4, with TRBD2 matching 8 bases. The V gene end was trimmed by 6 bases and the J gene end by 7 bases; junction bases not matched to a gene: 17. The CDR3 has 16 residues. Germline V gene sequence: CDR1 DFQATT, CDR2 SNEGSKA (reference sequence). CDR3 DNA: TGCAGTGCCATGGGATCATTTCTGGAGCGGGAGAACATTCAGTACTTC. Translating gives CSAMGSFLERENIQYF.

This clonotype has a count of ten or more. The gene calls are TRBV6-5 and TRBJ1-1, with D unresolved. The germline CDR1 and CDR2 sequences are MNHEY and SVGAGI. The CDR3 totals 12 residues. V was cut by 5 bases and J by 3 bases, with 7 bases left in between. The CDR3 sequence: CASSKGYTEAFF. The CDR3 bases are TGTGCCAGCAGTAAGGGATACACTGAAGCTTTCTTT.

The table lists this clonotype with many counts. This chain joins TRBV12-3 or TRBV12-4 and TRBJ1-4; TRBD1 might be the D (5 bases). The CDR3 sequence is 13 residues long. V was pared by 5 bases and J by 7 bases, with 11 bases between. CDR3: CASSLQGGEKLFF. The CDR3 coding sequence is TGTGCCAGCAGTCTCCAGGGAGGTGAAAAACTGTTTTTT.

This clonotype has a count of ten or more. This chain uses TRBV5-1 with TRBJ1-4, with D possibly TRBD1 on 5 matching bases. Trimming removed 4 bases from V and 10 bases from J, with 20 bases in between. Germline V CDR1 and CDR2: SGHRS, YFSETQ. This CDR3 region has 15 residues. This chain's CDR3 is CASSPSTAERGKLFF. In nucleotides, the CDR3 is TGCGCCAGCAGCCCGTCGACCGCGGAAAGGGGAAAACTGTTTTTT.

Concerning this clonotype: The CDR3 end shows no conserved phenylalanine or tryptophan, and so a read error is likely. The DNA is omitted, as the CDR3 cannot be located on it reliably, and the CDR3 follows TCRdb's listing. V gene TRBV3-1 combines with J gene TRBJ2-3; the D call TRBD1 from the table was never checked on the DNA. The V gene's germline CDR1 is LGHDT and CDR2 YNNKEL (reference sequence). The CDR3 spans 14 amino acids, including both terminal residues. CDR3 amino acids: CASSPQGQTSMKYI.

This clonotype was seen at least ten times. The rearrangement uses TRBV19 and TRBJ1-3; D call uncertain. Trimming shortened V by 3 bases and J by 4 bases, and 13 bases separated the two germline ends. The CDR3 sequence is 15 residues long. Germline-derived CDR1 and CDR2 are LNHDA and SQIVND (reference sequence). As DNA, the CDR3 is TGTGCCAGTAGTATCCGCTTGATGAGCGGAAACACCATATATTTT. Translation gives CASSIRLMSGNTIYF.

The chain uses TRBV7-8 and TRBJ2-5; no clear D. The V gene lost 4 bases and the J gene lost 9 bases, with 24 bases spanning the gap. This CDR3 is 16 amino acids long. Germline V lookup: CDR1 SGHVS, CDR2 FQNEAQ. The CDR3 DNA is TGTGCCAGCAGCTCCCAGTTTATAAGCTTCCCTGATGCCCAGTACTTC. Protein: CASSSQFISFPDAQYF.

This clonotype was seen at least ten times. The chain joins TRBV3-1 to TRBJ2-3; D is unclear. CDR3 length equals 15 residues. CDR1 LGHDT and CDR2 YNNKEL come from the germline V gene (reference sequence). V gave up 1 base and J gave up 0 bases, with 8 bases separating them. The CDR3 protein is CASSQGPVSTDTQYF. The CDR3 DNA reads as TGTGCCAGCAGCCAAGGCCCAGTAAGCACAGATACGCAGTATTTT.

At least ten counts were recorded for this clonotype. The rearrangement joins TRBV7-9 to TRBJ1-1; D gene ambiguous. The CDR3 is made up of 11 amino acids. Looked up from germline, CDR1 is SEHNR and CDR2 is FQNEAQ (reference sequence). V shed 7 bases and J shed 3 bases, with 6 bases lying between them. CDR3 in amino acids: CASKRDTEAFF. In DNA form, the CDR3 reads TGTGCCAGCAAGCGGGACACTGAAGCTTTCTTT.

This clonotype was observed many times. The chain employs TRBV5-1 and TRBJ2-3; unclear D gene. Looked up from germline, CDR1 is SGHRS and CDR2 is YFSETQ. Between the trimmed V and J ends, which lost 3 bases and 4 bases, there was a span of 3 bases. CDR3 length: 11 amino acids. The CDR3 nucleotides read TGCGCCAGCAGCTCCTCAGATACGCAGTATTTT. Its protein product is CASSSSDTQYF.

The chain uses TRBV27 and TRBJ2-3, with D possibly TRBD1 on 6 matching bases. The CDR3 is 14 amino acids. Per germline, CDR1 MNHEY and CDR2 SMNVEV (reference sequence). The V and J ends lost 7 bases and 8 bases respectively, with 19 bases between them. CDR3 protein: CASNRVLGDGTQYF. CDR3 DNA sequence: TGTGCCAGCAACAGGGTCCTTGGAGACGGTACGCAGTATTTT.

Many counts were recorded for this clonotype. V is TRBV29-1 and J is TRBJ2-7; 7 bases align to TRBD1. Germline CDR1 is SQVTM and CDR2 is ANQGSEA. The CDR3 sequence is 15 residues long. V lost 7 bases, J lost 2 bases, and 14 bases stayed unmatched. CDR3 sequence reads: CSGRSDRETPYEQYV. CDR3 sequence (DNA): TGCAGCGGCCGAAGCGACAGGGAAACTCCCTACGAGCAGTACGTC.

The chain recombines TRBV19 with TRBJ1-1; TRBD1 matches 8 bases. The CDR3 totals 16 residues. V shed 4 bases and J 4 bases; nucleotides not matched to a gene: 11. Germline V gene lookup returns CDR1 LNHDA and CDR2 SQIVND (reference sequence). In DNA, the CDR3 is TGTGCCAGTAGTACGTTACCTCAGGGGGCGGGCACTGAAGCTTTCTTT. Encoded protein: CASSTLPQGAGTEAFF.

CDR3 DNA: TGTGCCAGCAGCTCCTCCCTCTCCCTGACTAGACCTTCAACCTACGAGCAGTACTTC. Its protein product is CASSSSLSLTRPSTYEQYF. V usage is TRBV7-8 and J usage is TRBJ2-7; perhaps TRBD2 as D (6 bases). The V gene lost 4 bases and the J gene lost 2 bases, with 27 bases spanning the gap. The CDR3 has 19 residues. Germline lookup yields CDR1 SGHVS and CDR2 FQNEAQ. The full variable domain, in which reference TRBV7-8 and TRBJ2-7 provide the parts outside the CDR3, is GAGVSQSPRYKVAKRGQDVALRCDPISGHVSLFWYQQALGQGPEFLTYFQNEAQLDKSGLPSDRFFAERPEGSVSTLKIQRTQQEDSAVYLCASSSSLSLTRPSTYEQYFGPGTRLTVT.

The chain joins TRBV25-1 to TRBJ2-1; 10 bases line up with TRBD2. Germline V gives CDR1 MGHDK, CDR2 SYGVNS. The CDR3 spans 16 residues. V gave up 1 base and J gave up 10 bases; unmatched junction bases: 10. The CDR3 sequence is CASSESSGLAGGEQFF. The CDR3 region has the DNA TGTGCCAGCAGTGAATCTTCTGGGTTAGCGGGAGGAGAGCAGTTCTTC.

This clonotype showed up many times. This sequence joins TRBV3-1 and TRBJ1-3; D gene ambiguous. Trimming stripped 3 bases from V and 2 bases from J, with 8 bases between. The CDR3 is 14 amino acids. Germline CDR1 and CDR2: LGHDT and YNNKEL (reference sequence). CDR3 in amino acids: CASSQRVAGNTIYF. CDR3 nucleotides: TGTGCCAGCAGCCAGAGGGTGGCTGGAAACACCATATATTTT.

This clonotype occurred many times. The CDR3 coding sequence is TGTGCCAGCAGTTTACTGTCAGGGGGTCTTTCTGGGGCCAACGTCCTGACTTTC. As protein: CASSLLSGGLSGANVLTF. The chain links TRBV27 to TRBJ2-6; 7 positions agree with TRBD1. Losses at the gene ends were 2 bases for V and 1 base for J; bases not matched to a gene: 8. The CDR3 has 18 residues. The germline CDR1 and CDR2 sequences are MNHEY and SMNVEV (reference sequence).

A remark on this clonotype: This may be a read error: a much more frequent sequence differs by one nucleotide. J is TRBJ1-4 and V is TRBV20-1, with D possibly being TRBD1 (6 bases). From germline, CDR1 is DFQATT and CDR2 SNEGSKA (reference sequence). With 2 bases removed from V and 8 bases from J, the gap between germline ends came to 15 bases. The CDR3 extends over 14 amino acids. CDR3 sequence reads: CSARKTGHDEKLFF. CDR3 nucleotide sequence: TGCAGTGCTAGAAAGACAGGTCATGACGAAAAACTGTTTTTT.

This clonotype was observed at least ten times. V is TRBV7-9 and J is TRBJ2-3, with D perhaps being TRBD1 or TRBD2 (5 bases each). Germline V CDR1 and CDR2: SEHNR, FQNEAQ (reference sequence). The V end was cut by 5 bases, the J end by 5 bases, with 14 bases between. The CDR3 extends over 14 amino acids. The CDR3 protein is CASSPGRGEDTQYF. CDR3 DNA: TGTGCCAGCAGCCCCGGACGAGGGGAAGATACGCAGTATTTT.

This clonotype was seen repeatedly, ten times or more. The chain recombines TRBV20-1 with TRBJ1-1; D is uncertain. Per germline, CDR1 DFQATT and CDR2 SNEGSKA (reference sequence). The CDR3 length is 12 residues. Trimming left V 8 bases short and J 5 bases short, with 15 bases between. The CDR3 spells CSTKGIRTEAFF. CDR3 in DNA: TGCAGTACGAAAGGAATAAGAACTGAAGCTTTCTTT.

This clonotype was counted between two and nine times. V and J are TRBV20-1 and TRBJ1-3; no clear D gene. The CDR3 is 13 residues long. CDR1 and CDR2 from the germline V gene are DFQATT and SNEGSKA (reference sequence). The germline V and J ends were trimmed by 0 bases and 3 bases, with 6 bases remaining between them. The CDR3 loop reads CSARELFGNTIYF. CDR3 in DNA: TGCAGTGCTAGAGAACTCTTTGGAAACACCATATATTTT.

This clonotype was seen a handful of times. The chain is built from TRBV5-1 and TRBJ2-7; 12 bases are shared with TRBD2. Trimming took 4 bases from V and 4 from J; bases not matched to a gene: 3. Germline V gene data show CDR1 as SGHRS and CDR2 as YFSETQ. There are 14 residues in the CDR3. In DNA form, the CDR3 reads TGCGCCAGCAGCCGGACTAGCGGGAAGTACGAGCAGTACTTC. Translation: CASSRTSGKYEQYF.